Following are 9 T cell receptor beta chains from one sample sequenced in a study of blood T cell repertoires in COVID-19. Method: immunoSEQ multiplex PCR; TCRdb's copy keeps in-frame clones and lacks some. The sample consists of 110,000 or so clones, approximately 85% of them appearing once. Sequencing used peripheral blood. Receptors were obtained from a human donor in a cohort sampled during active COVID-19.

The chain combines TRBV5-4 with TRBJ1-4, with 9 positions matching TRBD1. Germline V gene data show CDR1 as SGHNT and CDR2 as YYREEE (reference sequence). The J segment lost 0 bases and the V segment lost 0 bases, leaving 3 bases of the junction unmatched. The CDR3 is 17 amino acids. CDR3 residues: CASSLGGQGPTNEKLFF. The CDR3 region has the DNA TGTGCCAGCAGCTTGGGGGGACAGGGACCAACTAATGAAAAACTGTTTTTT. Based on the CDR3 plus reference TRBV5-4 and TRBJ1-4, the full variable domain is ETGVTQSPTHLIKTRGQQVTLRCSSQSGHNTVSWYQQALGQGPQFIFQYYREEENGRGNFPPRFSGLQFPNYSSELNVNALELDDSALYLCASSLGGQGPTNEKLFFGSGTQLSVL.

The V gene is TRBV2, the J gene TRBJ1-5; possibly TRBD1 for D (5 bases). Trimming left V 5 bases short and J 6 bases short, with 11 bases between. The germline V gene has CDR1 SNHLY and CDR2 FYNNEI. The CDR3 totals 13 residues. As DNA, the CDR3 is TGTGCCAGCAGTCCGCAGGGACTTCAGCCCCAGCATTTT. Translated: CASSPQGLQPQHF.

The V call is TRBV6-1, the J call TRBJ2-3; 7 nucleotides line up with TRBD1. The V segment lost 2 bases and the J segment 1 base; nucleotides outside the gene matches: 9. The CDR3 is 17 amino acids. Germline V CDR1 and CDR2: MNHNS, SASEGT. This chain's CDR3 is CASSERERGRGTDTQYF. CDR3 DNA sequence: TGTGCCAGCAGTGAAAGGGAAAGGGGGCGCGGCACAGATACGCAGTATTTT.

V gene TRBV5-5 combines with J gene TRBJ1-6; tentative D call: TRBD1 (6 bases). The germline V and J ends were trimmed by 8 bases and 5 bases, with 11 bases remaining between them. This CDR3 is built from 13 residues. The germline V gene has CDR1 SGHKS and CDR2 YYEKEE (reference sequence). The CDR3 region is CARRTVNNSPLHF. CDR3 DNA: TGTGCCAGACGGACAGTGAATAATTCACCCCTCCACTTT.

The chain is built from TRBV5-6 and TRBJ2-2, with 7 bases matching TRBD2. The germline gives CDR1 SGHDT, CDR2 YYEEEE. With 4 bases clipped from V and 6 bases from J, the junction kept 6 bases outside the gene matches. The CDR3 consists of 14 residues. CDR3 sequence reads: CASSILGGAGELFF. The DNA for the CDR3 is TGTGCCAGCAGCATACTTGGGGGGGCCGGGGAGCTGTTTTTT.

The CDR3 DNA reads as TGTGCCAGCAGCCAAGGGCTAGCGGGGATCTACACAGATACGCAGTATTTT. Amino acids: CASSQGLAGIYTDTQYF. The V call is TRBV14, the J call TRBJ2-3, with 9 bases aligning to TRBD2. The CDR3 contains 17 residues. Germline V CDR1 and CDR2: SGHDN, FVKESK. With V trimmed by 1 base and J by 2 bases, 7 bases remained unmatched.

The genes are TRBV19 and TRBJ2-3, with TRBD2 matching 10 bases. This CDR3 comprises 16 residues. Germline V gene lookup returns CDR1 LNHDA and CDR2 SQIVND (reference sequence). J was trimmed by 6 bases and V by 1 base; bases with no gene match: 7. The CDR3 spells CASSIGTSGAVDTQYF. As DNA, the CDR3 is TGTGCCAGTAGTATAGGAACTAGCGGGGCAGTTGATACGCAGTATTTT.

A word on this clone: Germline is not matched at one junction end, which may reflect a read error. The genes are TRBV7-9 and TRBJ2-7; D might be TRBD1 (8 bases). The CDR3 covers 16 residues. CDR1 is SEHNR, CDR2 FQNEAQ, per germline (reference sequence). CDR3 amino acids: CASSRGPGGARVEQYF. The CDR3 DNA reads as TGCGCCAGCAGCAGGGGGCCGGGGGGCGCAAGGGTCGAGCAGTACTTC.

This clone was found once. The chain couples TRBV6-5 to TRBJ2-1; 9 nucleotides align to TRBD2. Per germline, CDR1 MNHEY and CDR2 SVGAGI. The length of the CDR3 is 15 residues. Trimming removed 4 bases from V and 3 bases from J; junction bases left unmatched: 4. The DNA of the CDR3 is TGTGCCAGCAGTTCAAGCGGGGGGCGCTACAATGAGCAGTTCTTC. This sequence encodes CASSSSGGRYNEQFF.